These 16 T cell receptor beta chains came from one sample sequenced in a study of blood T cell repertoires in COVID-19. The data were produced by immunoSEQ multiplex PCR, yet TCRdb's version contains in-frame clones alone and is incomplete. The table lists a few hundred thousand clones, just under 85% of them singletons. Sequencing used PBMCs or T cells enriched from blood (not recorded which). These receptors originate from a man aged 40-55 years who had recovered from COVID-19.

The genes are TRBV5-1 and TRBJ1-1; D may be TRBD1 (6 bases). The CDR3 has 13 residues. The V gene lost 5 bases and the J gene lost 0 bases, with 8 bases spanning the gap. Germline V gene data show CDR1 as SGHRS and CDR2 as YFSETQ. CDR3 coding DNA: TGCGCCAGCAGTGGACAGTTGAACACTGAAGCTTTCTTT. It codes for CASSGQLNTEAFF.

A few counts support this clone. The chain is built from TRBV7-9 and TRBJ2-7; a weak D match, TRBD2 (6 bases). The CDR3 extends over 12 amino acids. Germline V gene sequence: CDR1 SEHNR, CDR2 FQNEAQ (reference sequence). The germline V and J ends were trimmed by 5 bases and 7 bases, with 12 bases remaining between them. The CDR3 bases are TGTGCCAGCAGCAGGGACTTGCGGGAGCAGTACTTC. This codes for CASSRDLREQYF. Together with reference TRBV7-9 and TRBJ2-7, the CDR3 gives the full variable domain: DTGVSQNPRHKITKRGQNVTFRCDPISEHNRLYWYRQTLGQGPEFLTYFQNEAQLEKSRLLSDRFSAERPKGSFSTLEIQRTEQGDSAMYLCASSRDLREQYFGPGTRLTVT.

V usage is TRBV5-6 and J usage is TRBJ2-5; D call uncertain. V gave up 3 bases and J gave up 4 bases, with 7 bases separating them. CDR1 SGHDT and CDR2 YYEEEE come from the germline V gene. The CDR3 is 12 residues long. CDR3 loop: CASSSPGETQYF. CDR3 coding DNA: TGTGCCAGCAGCTCCCCCGGAGAGACCCAGTACTTC.

The genes are TRBV9 and TRBJ2-7; 7 bases are shared with TRBD2. The CDR3 sequence is 15 residues long. The J segment lost 4 bases and the V segment lost 0 bases, leaving 7 bases of the junction unmatched. The germline V gene has CDR1 SGDLS and CDR2 YYNGEE. In DNA, the CDR3 is TGTGCCAGCAGCGTAGCGGGGGGTTCGGGTTACGAGCAGTACTTC. Encoded protein: CASSVAGGSGYEQYF.

In this sample, this clone turned up once. V usage is TRBV3-1 (or the pseudogene TRBV3-2) and J usage is TRBJ1-3; possibly TRBD1 for D (5 bases). CDR3 length: 15 amino acids. V was cut by 4 bases and J by 1 base, with 11 bases left in between. Germline CDR1 reads LGHDT; CDR2 reads YNNKEL (reference sequence). The CDR3 nucleotides read TGTGCCAGCAGCCTTCAGGGACTTTCTGGAAACACCATATATTTT. It codes for CASSLQGLSGNTIYF.

The rearrangement links TRBV12-3 or TRBV12-4 to TRBJ1-1; the D is unclear. Trimming removed 6 bases at V and 4 bases at J, with 12 bases between. This CDR3 spans 13 amino acids. CDR3 sequence: CASSRGGGTEAFF. CDR3 in DNA: TGTGCCAGCAGCCGGGGTGGTGGCACTGAAGCTTTCTTT.

As DNA, the CDR3 is TGCGCCAGCAGCTACCCCAGGGGCGCCGACGTGATGTCAAATGAGCAGTTCTTC. It codes for CASSYPRGADVMSNEQFF. V usage is TRBV5-1 and J usage is TRBJ2-1, with D possibly being TRBD1 (6 bases). CDR1 and CDR2 from the germline V gene are SGHRS and YFSETQ. The CDR3 has 18 amino acids. V lost 3 bases and J lost 7, with 26 bases in between.

V usage is TRBV2 and J usage is TRBJ2-5, with 13 bases lining up with TRBD2. The CDR3 length is 15 residues. CDR1 is SNHLY and CDR2 is FYNNEI in the germline V gene. The trim removed 6 bases at V and 4 bases at J, leaving 5 bases unmatched. The CDR3 sequence is CASSDGLAGVETQYF. The CDR3 nucleotides read TGTGCCAGCAGCGACGGACTAGCGGGAGTAGAGACCCAGTACTTC.

The chain is built from TRBV2 and TRBJ1-6, with D uncertain. V was trimmed by 4 bases and J by 1 base, leaving 17 bases between them. Germline V gene lookup returns CDR1 SNHLY and CDR2 FYNNEI. This CDR3 spans 18 amino acids. CDR3 amino acids: CASSGLAPAWSYNSPLHF. The CDR3 DNA reads as TGTGCCAGCAGTGGACTGGCTCCTGCATGGTCCTATAATTCACCCCTCCACTTT. Full variable domain (outside the CDR3, taken from reference TRBV2 and TRBJ1-6): EPEVTQTPSHQVTQMGQEVILRCVPISNHLYFYWYRQILGQKVEFLVSFYNNEISEKSEIFDDQFSVERPDGSNFTLKIRSTKLEDSAMYFCASSGLAPAWSYNSPLHFGNGTRLTVT.

The genes are TRBV7-3 and TRBJ2-1, with TRBD1 matching over 7 bases. The CDR3 is 16 residues long. CDR1 is SGHTA, CDR2 FQGTGA, per germline. J gave up 3 bases and V 2 bases, and 7 bases lay outside the gene matches. CDR3 protein: CASSLRAAGGYNEQFF. The CDR3 DNA reads as TGTGCCAGCAGCTTACGGGCGGCAGGGGGCTACAATGAGCAGTTCTTC.

V is TRBV3-1 (or the pseudogene TRBV3-2) and J is TRBJ1-2; D unresolved. CDR1 is LGHDT and CDR2 is YNNKEL in the germline V gene (reference sequence). CDR3 size: 15 residues. V lost 0 bases, J lost 8 bases, and 16 bases lay in between. The CDR3 DNA reads as TGTGCCAGCAGCCAAGATTATAGGCAGGCAGTAGGCTACACCTTC. Translated: CASSQDYRQAVGYTF.

This clone occurred once. The chain recombines TRBV7-9 with TRBJ1-2; 7 nucleotides match TRBD1. Germline V gene lookup returns CDR1 SEHNR and CDR2 FQNEAQ (reference sequence). V dropped 6 bases and J dropped 4; count of bases not matched to a gene: 5. The CDR3 extends over 13 amino acids. The chain's CDR3 is CASRFTGVYGYTF. In DNA form, the CDR3 reads TGTGCCAGCAGATTTACAGGGGTCTATGGCTACACCTTC. Variable domain in full (rest from reference TRBV7-9 and TRBJ1-2): DTGVSQNPRHKITKRGQNVTFRCDPISEHNRLYWYRQTLGQGPEFLTYFQNEAQLEKSRLLSDRFSAERPKGSFSTLEIQRTEQGDSAMYLCASRFTGVYGYTFGSGTRLTVV.

This clone was recorded only once. The V call is TRBV18, the J call TRBJ1-1; TRBD1 aligns across 7 bases. CDR3 length equals 16 residues. Germline CDR1 is KGHSH and CDR2 is LQKENI. J was trimmed by 8 bases and V by 2 bases; bases with no gene match: 14. The CDR3 DNA follows: TGTGCCAGCTCACCAGCGTCCCCCAACCGGGACAGCGAAGCTTTCTTT. Translated, it gives CASSPASPNRDSEAFF.

V gene TRBV12-3 or TRBV12-4 combines with J gene TRBJ2-2; unclear D gene. CDR3 length: 13 amino acids. With 6 bases removed from V and 7 bases from J, the gap between germline ends came to 12 bases. CDR3 loop: CASSPLVNGELFF. Here the CDR3 DNA reads TGTGCCAGCAGCCCCTTAGTGAACGGGGAGCTGTTTTTT.

The chain joins TRBV12-3 or TRBV12-4 to TRBJ1-1; 8 bases are shared with TRBD1. The ends lost 5 bases at V and 9 bases at J; junction bases unmatched: 5. This CDR3 is built from 12 residues. This CDR3 is CASSPQGAKAFF. Here the CDR3 DNA reads TGTGCCAGCAGTCCCCAGGGGGCGAAAGCTTTCTTT.

The gene calls are TRBV12-3 or TRBV12-4 and TRBJ1-2, with D possibly TRBD1 on 5 matching bases. Trimming removed 5 bases at V and 6 bases at J, with 10 bases between. This CDR3 is built from 12 residues. CDR3 nucleotides: TGTGCCAGCAGTGCACTCAGGGATGGCTACACCTTC. Protein: CASSALRDGYTF.